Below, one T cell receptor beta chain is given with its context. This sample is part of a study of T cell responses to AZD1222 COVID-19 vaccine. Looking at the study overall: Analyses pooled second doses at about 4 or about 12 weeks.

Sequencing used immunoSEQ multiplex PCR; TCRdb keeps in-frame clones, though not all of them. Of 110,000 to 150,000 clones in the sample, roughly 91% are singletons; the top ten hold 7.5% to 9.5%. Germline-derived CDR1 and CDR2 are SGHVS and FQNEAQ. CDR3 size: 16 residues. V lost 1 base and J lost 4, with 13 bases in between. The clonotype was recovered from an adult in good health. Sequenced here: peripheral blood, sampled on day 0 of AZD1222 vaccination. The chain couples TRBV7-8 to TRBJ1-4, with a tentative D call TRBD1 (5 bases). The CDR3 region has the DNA TGTGCCAGCAGCTTAGTGACAGCTTCGTATAATGAAAAACTGTTTTTT. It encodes CASSLVTASYNEKLFF.